This T cell receptor (beta chain) is drawn from a study of control samples from healthy donors and cancer patients (TCRdb year 2020). Library prep was done by the immunoSEQ multiplex PCR assay. In TCRdb, the immuneACCESS table is reduced to in-frame sequences with V and J assigned. These tables do not hold every clone; where another copy was compared, an unresolved V gene accounts for under half, and the others remain unexplained. Within this sample are 150,000 or so clones, with just under 95% of them counted one time only. Over 6.5% of the sample is held by the ten biggest clonotypes. The table lists this clone with a count of one. It has no known antigen specificity. Per-base quality was not reported, and no clone a single base away is much larger than it. The V end loses 6 bases and the J end loses 7 bases, and a stretch of 22 bases separates them. CDR1 MNHEY and CDR2 SVGEGT are derived from the germline V gene. The CDR3 measures 16 amino acids from cysteine to phenylalanine. Kept here is only the CDR3 DNA, which spans 48 bases and is read in frame from base 1.

The receptor chain draws on TRBV6-2 or TRBV6-3 and TRBJ1-5; a weak D assignment points to TRBD1 (5 bases agree). This clonotype was sampled from a woman in her thirties or forties in good health. Sequencing used blood. The DNA sequence follows: TGTGCCAGCAGCCGCACTGGGGCAGAACCGAGACAGCCCCAGCATTTT. Its protein product is CASSRTGAEPRQPQHF.